This record concerns one T cell receptor beta chain sequence. What it recognizes is unknown. This sample was included in a study of PD-1 blockade in classical Hodgkin lymphoma. Notes on the study in general: Significantly greater TCR diversity emerged by C4D1 in CD4+ cells but not CD8+ cells. Healthy donors were reported to have higher baseline TCR diversity than newly diagnosed patients.

The V gene end was trimmed by 0 bases and the J gene end by 2 bases; junction bases not matched to a gene: 20. This CDR3 comprises 21 residues. Method: immunoSEQ multiplex PCR; TCRdb's copy keeps in-frame clones and lacks some. Here the sample spans 30,000 or so clones, about 82% being singletons. Time point indicated: cycle 4 day 1 (C4D1), after 6 weeks of nivolumab. No patient escaped relapse after autologous stem cell transplantation, and brentuximab vedotin exposure varied. Complete response, partial response or progressive disease was recorded as best response. Specimen: peripheral blood mononuclear cells (PBMCs), collected before the fourth cycle of nivolumab. The chain recombines TRBV23-1 with TRBJ2-5; 8 bases align to TRBD1. TRBV23-1 belongs to the ORF category, with a function that is uncertain. This receptor was identified in a human donor with classical Hodgkin lymphoma. In DNA, the CDR3 is TGCGCCAGCAGTCAATCTAAAACTAAGCTCCCCCGACAGGGGAGGCAAGAGACCCAGTACTTC. Translation gives CASSQSKTKLPRQGRQETQYF.